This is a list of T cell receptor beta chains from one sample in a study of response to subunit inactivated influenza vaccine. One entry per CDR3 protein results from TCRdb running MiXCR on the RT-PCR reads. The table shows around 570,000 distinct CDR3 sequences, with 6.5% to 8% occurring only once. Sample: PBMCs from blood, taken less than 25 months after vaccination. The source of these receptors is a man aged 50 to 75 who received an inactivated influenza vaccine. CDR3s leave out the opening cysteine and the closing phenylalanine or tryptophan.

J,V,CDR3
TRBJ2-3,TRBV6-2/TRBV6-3,ASLSDSSDTQY
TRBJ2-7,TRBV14,ASSPWTGEQY
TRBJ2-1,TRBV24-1,ATSDFGDRGSYNEQF
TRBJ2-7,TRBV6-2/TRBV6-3,ASSYSRTGNSYEQY
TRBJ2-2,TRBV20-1,SARDYLLGELF
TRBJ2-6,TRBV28,ASSFGALRSGANVLT
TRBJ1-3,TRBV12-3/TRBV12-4,ASRPRETGNTIY
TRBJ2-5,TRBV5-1,ASSLSGSRQETQY
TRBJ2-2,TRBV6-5,ASSSGTATLDTGELF
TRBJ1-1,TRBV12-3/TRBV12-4,ASRPDRMNTEAF
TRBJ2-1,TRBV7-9,ASSPGLDEYNEQF
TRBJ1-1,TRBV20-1,SARGNTEAS
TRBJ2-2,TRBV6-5,ASSSTGTGAGELF
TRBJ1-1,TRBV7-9,ASSLAFMNTEAF
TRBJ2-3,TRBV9,ASSVEGLTDTQY
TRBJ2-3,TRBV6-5,ASSYSGAGDRTDTQY
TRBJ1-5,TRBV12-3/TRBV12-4,ASSLAETGPWPQH
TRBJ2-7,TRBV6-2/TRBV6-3,ASSYSMDGPSYEQY
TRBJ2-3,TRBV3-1,ASSQVPEGGITDTQY
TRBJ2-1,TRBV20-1,SAREWAHEQF
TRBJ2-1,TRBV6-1,ASSINTQLVVGEQF
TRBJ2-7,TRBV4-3,ASSQDRQGNYEQY
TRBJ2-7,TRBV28,ASSLQRTGYEQY
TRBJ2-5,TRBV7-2,ASSFLGGGYQETQY
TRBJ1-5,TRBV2,ASRRTNEQPQH
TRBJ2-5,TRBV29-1,SGAGLRETQY
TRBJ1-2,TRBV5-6,ASSLGGTGPFGYT
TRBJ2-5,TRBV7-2,ASTTPGLAGVQY